The rows below give T cell receptor beta chains drawn from one sample of a study of blood T cell repertoires in COVID-19. Measured with immunoSEQ multiplex PCR; TCRdb has only the in-frame clones, and not every one. The data show 300,000 to 400,000 clones, more than 70% seen once. The sequenced sample consisted of peripheral blood. Receptors were obtained from a woman aged 70-85 years with COVID-19, enrolled during active disease. Each CDR3 is given with its conserved first and last residue. D genes are given only for firm matches. Size is stated for part of the rows, as once, few or many counts, or as a class when the clone is expanded.

CDR3nt: TGTGCCAGCAGTGACAGGCGATACGAGCAGTACTTC; CDR3aa: CASSDRRYEQYF; v_gene: TRBV2; d_gene: .; abundance: .; j_gene: TRBJ2-7
CDR3nt: TGTGCCAGCAGTGAAGCGTATCGGGAATCTGAAGCTTTCTTT; CDR3aa: CASSEAYRESEAFF; v_gene: TRBV6-1; d_gene: .; abundance: .; j_gene: TRBJ1-1
CDR3nt: TGCGCCAGCAGCTTGGGCGGGGGCGCTGACTATGGCTACACCTTC; CDR3aa: CASSLGGGADYGYTF; v_gene: TRBV5-1; d_gene: .; abundance: .; j_gene: TRBJ1-2
CDR3nt: TGTGCCAGCAGTTATAGGGGCGACACTTACTATGGCTACACCTTC; CDR3aa: CASSYRGDTYYGYTF; v_gene: TRBV6-5; d_gene: .; abundance: .; j_gene: TRBJ1-2
CDR3nt: TGTGCCAGTAGTATAGATCAAACAGGGTCCTACGAGCAGTACTTC; CDR3aa: CASSIDQTGSYEQYF; v_gene: TRBV19; d_gene: .; abundance: .; j_gene: TRBJ2-7
CDR3nt: TGTGCCAGCAAGCTTCAAGAGACCCAGTACTTC; CDR3aa: CASKLQETQYF; v_gene: TRBV2; d_gene: .; abundance: .; j_gene: TRBJ2-5
CDR3nt: TGTGCCAGCAGCTTACAAGCGGGTTTGGAGTCTAATCAGCCCCAGCATTTT; CDR3aa: CASSLQAGLESNQPQHF; v_gene: TRBV7-6; d_gene: .; abundance: .; j_gene: TRBJ1-5
CDR3nt: TGTGCCAGCAGCGGGACAGGCAGACCCCTCCACTTT; CDR3aa: CASSGTGRPLHF; v_gene: TRBV3-1/TRBV3-2; d_gene: TRBD1; abundance: .; j_gene: TRBJ1-6
CDR3nt: TGTGCCAGCAGCCCCCACCCCCGGACTAGCGGGCCCTACGAGCAGTACTTC; CDR3aa: CASSPHPRTSGPYEQYF; v_gene: TRBV11-2; d_gene: TRBD2; abundance: .; j_gene: TRBJ2-7
CDR3nt: TGCGCCAGCAGCTTGGCCGTTAGCGGGGGTAGCTACGAGCAGTACTTC; CDR3aa: CASSLAVSGGSYEQYF; v_gene: TRBV5-1; d_gene: TRBD2; abundance: .; j_gene: TRBJ2-7
CDR3nt: TGTGCCAGTACAGGGGAGTTGACCTATGGCTACACCTTC; CDR3aa: CASTGELTYGYTF; v_gene: TRBV6-5; d_gene: TRBD1; abundance: .; j_gene: TRBJ1-2
CDR3nt: TGTGCCAGCAGCCAAGATATGGTAGCGGGGTCCTACGAGCAGTACTTC; CDR3aa: CASSQDMVAGSYEQYF; v_gene: TRBV4-2; d_gene: TRBD2; abundance: .; j_gene: TRBJ2-7
CDR3nt: TGTGCCTGGATAAGTCAGGGGGGCGCCGGGGAGCTGTTTTTT; CDR3aa: CAWISQGGAGELFF; v_gene: TRBV30; d_gene: .; abundance: .; j_gene: TRBJ2-2
CDR3nt: TGTGCCAGCAGCTTGGCCCTAGCGGCCTACAATGAGCAGTTCTTC; CDR3aa: CASSLALAAYNEQFF; v_gene: TRBV5-4; d_gene: TRBD2; abundance: .; j_gene: TRBJ2-1
CDR3nt: TGTGCCAGCAGCCAAGAAAGAGGTGGCTACACCTTC; CDR3aa: CASSQERGGYTF; v_gene: TRBV3-1/TRBV3-2; d_gene: .; abundance: .; j_gene: TRBJ1-2
CDR3nt: TGTGCCAGCTCACTGGGGGGGCAAACTGAAGCTTTCTTT; CDR3aa: CASSLGGQTEAFF; v_gene: TRBV19; d_gene: .; abundance: .; j_gene: TRBJ1-1
CDR3nt: TGCAGTGTCAATCATGGAAACACCATATATTTT; CDR3aa: CSVNHGNTIYF; v_gene: TRBV20-1; d_gene: .; abundance: .; j_gene: TRBJ1-3
CDR3nt: TGTGCCAGCAGTCCCAGGATCAGTCCATATGGCTACACCTTC; CDR3aa: CASSPRISPYGYTF; v_gene: TRBV5-8; d_gene: .; abundance: .; j_gene: TRBJ1-2
CDR3nt: TGTGCCAGCAGCGTAAAACAGGGTGACTATGGCTACACCTTC; CDR3aa: CASSVKQGDYGYTF; v_gene: TRBV9; d_gene: .; abundance: .; j_gene: TRBJ1-2
CDR3nt: TGTGCCAGCAGCCACGCCTCCCGGGACAGAACGATTGAAGCTTTCTTT; CDR3aa: CASSHASRDRTIEAFF; v_gene: TRBV3-1/TRBV3-2; d_gene: TRBD1; abundance: .; j_gene: TRBJ1-1
CDR3nt: TGTGCCAGCAGCAAAAGGGGACAGCTGAACTATGGCTACACCTTC; CDR3aa: CASSKRGQLNYGYTF; v_gene: TRBV21-1; d_gene: .; abundance: .; j_gene: TRBJ1-2
CDR3nt: TGTGCCAGCCGGTATGCAGGGGTGAACACTGAAGCTTTCTTT; CDR3aa: CASRYAGVNTEAFF; v_gene: TRBV19; d_gene: .; abundance: few; j_gene: TRBJ1-1
CDR3nt: TGTGCCAGCAGCTTCACCCGGGAGACCCAGTACTTC; CDR3aa: CASSFTRETQYF; v_gene: TRBV7-2; d_gene: .; abundance: once; j_gene: TRBJ2-5
CDR3nt: TGTGCCAGCAGTGAACAGTTCTATAATTCACCCCTCCACTTT; CDR3aa: CASSEQFYNSPLHF; v_gene: TRBV6-1; d_gene: .; abundance: .; j_gene: TRBJ1-6
CDR3nt: TGTGCCAGCAGTCGGACAGTGCAAGAGACCCAGTACTTC; CDR3aa: CASSRTVQETQYF; v_gene: TRBV6-5; d_gene: .; abundance: .; j_gene: TRBJ2-5
CDR3nt: TGTGCCAGCAGCTCTAGGACAGGGGTTAGCTACACCTTC; CDR3aa: CASSSRTGVSYTF; v_gene: TRBV7-9; d_gene: TRBD1; abundance: .; j_gene: TRBJ1-2
CDR3nt: TGCGCCAGCAGCCCCCGGGACAGCTCCTACGAGCAGTACTTC; CDR3aa: CASSPRDSSYEQYF; v_gene: TRBV4-1; d_gene: TRBD1; abundance: .; j_gene: TRBJ2-7
CDR3nt: TGTGCCAGCAGCCAGAGGGACAGCCTTTTCTATGGCTACACCTTC; CDR3aa: CASSQRDSLFYGYTF; v_gene: TRBV3-1/TRBV3-2; d_gene: TRBD1; abundance: once; j_gene: TRBJ1-2
CDR3nt: TGCGCCAGAATCCCTCTAGCGGCGCCGACAAATGAGCAGTTCTTC; CDR3aa: CARIPLAAPTNEQFF; v_gene: TRBV4-3; d_gene: TRBD2; abundance: .; j_gene: TRBJ2-1
CDR3nt: TGTGCCAGCAGTGAGGTTGCGGGGGGGGCAGATACGCAGTATTTT; CDR3aa: CASSEVAGGADTQYF; v_gene: TRBV6-4; d_gene: TRBD2; abundance: .; j_gene: TRBJ2-3
CDR3nt: TGTGCCAGTAGTATATCCCGGGGGACTAACTATGGCTACACCTTC; CDR3aa: CASSISRGTNYGYTF; v_gene: TRBV19; d_gene: .; abundance: once; j_gene: TRBJ1-2
CDR3nt: TGCGCCAGCAGCTTGGGTCCTCCTAATGAAAAACTGTTTTTT; CDR3aa: CASSLGPPNEKLFF; v_gene: TRBV5-1; d_gene: .; abundance: .; j_gene: TRBJ1-4
CDR3nt: TGTGCCAGCAGTTCGGTGGGGGCCCGTGGCGGCTACACCTTC; CDR3aa: CASSSVGARGGYTF; v_gene: TRBV6-5; d_gene: .; abundance: .; j_gene: TRBJ1-2
CDR3nt: TGTGCCAGCAGCCAAGGGCTGGGCCCCTATGGCTACACCTTC; CDR3aa: CASSQGLGPYGYTF; v_gene: TRBV4-2; d_gene: .; abundance: .; j_gene: TRBJ1-2
CDR3nt: TGTGCCAGCAGCCTACAGGGCCCCTTGATCGGGGAGCTGTTTTTT; CDR3aa: CASSLQGPLIGELFF; v_gene: TRBV3-1/TRBV3-2; d_gene: .; abundance: .; j_gene: TRBJ2-2
CDR3nt: TGTGCCAGCAGTGTAGGGACAGGTGTTAGCAATCAGCCCCAGCATTTT; CDR3aa: CASSVGTGVSNQPQHF; v_gene: TRBV2; d_gene: TRBD1; abundance: .; j_gene: TRBJ1-5
CDR3nt: TGTGCCAGCAGGCTGGGTCAAGAAACAGGCTATGGCTACACCTTC; CDR3aa: CASRLGQETGYGYTF; v_gene: TRBV2; d_gene: .; abundance: once; j_gene: TRBJ1-2
CDR3nt: TGTGCCAGCACTACCGGACAGACCTGGCGTCTAACCTTC; CDR3aa: CASTTGQTWRLTF; v_gene: TRBV28; d_gene: .; abundance: .; j_gene: TRBJ1-2
CDR3nt: TGTGCCATACTTCCGACAGGGGTTGGAAACACCATATATTTT; CDR3aa: CAILPTGVGNTIYF; v_gene: TRBV2; d_gene: TRBD1; abundance: .; j_gene: TRBJ1-3
CDR3nt: TGTGCCACCAGTCCTACGGATGGACAGATCTATGGCTACACCTTC; CDR3aa: CATSPTDGQIYGYTF; v_gene: TRBV24-1; d_gene: .; abundance: few; j_gene: TRBJ1-2
CDR3nt: TGCGCCAGCAGTGAGTCGGCAGGGCGCGGCTACACCTTC; CDR3aa: CASSESAGRGYTF; v_gene: TRBV10-2; d_gene: .; abundance: .; j_gene: TRBJ1-2
CDR3nt: TGTGCCAGCACCAAATTCAGGACAGTCGGCGAGCAGTACTTC; CDR3aa: CASTKFRTVGEQYF; v_gene: TRBV6-5; d_gene: .; abundance: .; j_gene: TRBJ2-7
CDR3nt: TGTGCCAGCAGCGAGGGGAGGAACTTGGACATTCAGTACTTC; CDR3aa: CASSEGRNLDIQYF; v_gene: TRBV2; d_gene: .; abundance: .; j_gene: TRBJ2-4
CDR3nt: TGTGCCAGCACCCCAGGGTCCAACACTGAAGCTTTCTTT; CDR3aa: CASTPGSNTEAFF; v_gene: TRBV6-5; d_gene: .; abundance: .; j_gene: TRBJ1-1
CDR3nt: TGTGCCAGTAGTATAGTCGGTGGCAGGGGCGACGAGCAGTACTTC; CDR3aa: CASSIVGGRGDEQYF; v_gene: TRBV19; d_gene: .; abundance: .; j_gene: TRBJ2-7
CDR3nt: TGTGCCAGCAGCGGCCCAACCCGGGACACGAACACTGAAGCTTTCTTT; CDR3aa: CASSGPTRDTNTEAFF; v_gene: TRBV9; d_gene: .; abundance: .; j_gene: TRBJ1-1
CDR3nt: TGTGCCAGCGTTCAGGCCAATCAGCCCCAGCATTTT; CDR3aa: CASVQANQPQHF; v_gene: TRBV6-5; d_gene: .; abundance: .; j_gene: TRBJ1-5
CDR3nt: TGCGCCAGCAGCCCGGGACAGGTGAGCACAGATACGCAGTATTTT; CDR3aa: CASSPGQVSTDTQYF; v_gene: TRBV5-1; d_gene: TRBD1; abundance: .; j_gene: TRBJ2-3
CDR3nt: TGTGCCAGCCGTCCGAGGGCAGAAGAGAACTATGGCTACACCTTC; CDR3aa: CASRPRAEENYGYTF; v_gene: TRBV27; d_gene: .; abundance: .; j_gene: TRBJ1-2
CDR3nt: TGTGCCAGCAGATCCTTCGGGGAGCTGTTTTTT; CDR3aa: CASRSFGELFF; v_gene: TRBV11-1; d_gene: .; abundance: .; j_gene: TRBJ2-2
CDR3nt: TGTGCTAGTGGTCCAGGGTGGGGGCAAGAAGATACGCAGTATTTT; CDR3aa: CASGPGWGQEDTQYF; v_gene: TRBV12-5; d_gene: .; abundance: once; j_gene: TRBJ2-3
CDR3nt: TGTGCCAGCAGCTCAAAGGGGGTTCATACTGAAGCTTTCTTT; CDR3aa: CASSSKGVHTEAFF; v_gene: TRBV5-4; d_gene: .; abundance: .; j_gene: TRBJ1-1
CDR3nt: TGTGCCAGCAGCATAGACAGGGCTGATGGCTACACCTTC; CDR3aa: CASSIDRADGYTF; v_gene: TRBV5-4; d_gene: TRBD1; abundance: once; j_gene: TRBJ1-2
CDR3nt: TGTGCCAGCAGCATTAGCGGGGGGGCAGGAGAGCAGTACTTC; CDR3aa: CASSISGGAGEQYF; v_gene: TRBV3-1/TRBV3-2; d_gene: TRBD2; abundance: .; j_gene: TRBJ2-7
CDR3nt: TGTGCCAGCAGCCAGGGCTCTAGGGCGGGTCAGCCCCAGCATTTT; CDR3aa: CASSQGSRAGQPQHF; v_gene: TRBV4-2; d_gene: .; abundance: .; j_gene: TRBJ1-5
CDR3nt: TGTGCCAGCTGCCCGACAGGCGTGAACACCGGGGAGCTGTTTTTT; CDR3aa: CASCPTGVNTGELFF; v_gene: TRBV2; d_gene: .; abundance: .; j_gene: TRBJ2-2
CDR3nt: TGTGCCAGCTCACCAAGGCCGGGGGGAGACACTGAAGCTTTCTTT; CDR3aa: CASSPRPGGDTEAFF; v_gene: TRBV18; d_gene: .; abundance: .; j_gene: TRBJ1-1
CDR3nt: TGTGCCAGCAGTGCCCGACAGCTACTATCCTACGAGCAGTACTTC; CDR3aa: CASSARQLLSYEQYF; v_gene: TRBV2; d_gene: .; abundance: once; j_gene: TRBJ2-7
CDR3nt: TGTGCCAGCAGTTACTCGTTTCAAGCAGAGACCCAGTACTTC; CDR3aa: CASSYSFQAETQYF; v_gene: TRBV6-5; d_gene: .; abundance: .; j_gene: TRBJ2-5